The 8 T cell receptor beta chains presented below share a single source sample, sequenced in a study of T cell responses to AZD1222 COVID-19 vaccine. Assay used: immunoSEQ multiplex PCR; TCRdb lists only in-frame clones, some missing. The table includes 110,000 to 150,000 clones, roughly nine tenths detected once. The specimen comprised peripheral blood, sampled on day 0 of AZD1222 vaccination. Every receptor here comes from an adult in good health.

The chain is built from TRBV4-1 and TRBJ2-7, with 7 bases aligning to TRBD1. Per the germline V gene, CDR1 is MGHRA and CDR2 is YSYEKL. Trimming removed 2 bases from V and 2 bases from J; junction bases left unmatched: 9. This CDR3 has 16 amino acids. CDR3 sequence (DNA): TGCGCCAGCAGCCAAACAGAAGGACAGGCCGCCTACGAGCAGTACTTC. It translates to CASSQTEGQAAYEQYF.

The gene calls are TRBV28 and TRBJ1-5; D is unresolved. Between the trimmed V and J ends, which lost 5 bases and 4 bases, there was a span of 12 bases. The CDR3 has 14 amino acids. Germline loops: CDR1 MDHEN, CDR2 SYDVKM. The CDR3 sequence: CASSVKRRNQPQHF. CDR3 nucleotide sequence: TGTGCCAGCAGTGTGAAACGTCGGAATCAGCCCCAGCATTTT.

The chain links TRBV19 to TRBJ1-2; tentative D call: TRBD1 (5 bases). V lost 7 bases and J lost 3, with 9 bases in between. The CDR3 has 12 residues. The germline CDR1 and CDR2 sequences are LNHDA and SQIVND (reference sequence). CDR3 sequence (DNA): TGTGCCAGTACAGGGACTTACTATGGCTACACCTTC. It specifies CASTGTYYGYTF.

The chain uses TRBV5-4 and TRBJ1-5; the D gene is possibly TRBD1 (5 bases). CDR1 is SGHNT and CDR2 is YYREEE in the germline V gene (reference sequence). The length of the CDR3 is 15 residues. The ends were cut back, 0 bases at V and 4 bases at J, with 11 bases in the middle. CDR3 region: CASSLDGAKNQPQHF. CDR3 DNA: TGTGCCAGCAGCTTGGACGGGGCTAAAAATCAGCCCCAGCATTTT.

The chain combines TRBV13 with TRBJ2-1; D is perhaps TRBD2 (5 bases). The CDR3 is 12 residues long. Germline lookup yields CDR1 PRHDT and CDR2 FYEKMQ (reference sequence). Trimming took 4 bases from V and 7 from J, leaving 8 bases between them. This chain's CDR3 is CASSSGLNEQFF. For the CDR3, the DNA is TGTGCCAGCAGCTCAGGACTGAATGAGCAGTTCTTC.

V usage is TRBV2 and J usage is TRBJ2-5, with 11 bases lining up with TRBD2. CDR1 is SNHLY, CDR2 FYNNEI, per germline. Trimming took 4 bases from V and 2 from J; bases not matched to a gene: 3. This CDR3 spans 15 amino acids. The chain's CDR3 is CASSGGTSGQETQYF. The CDR3 DNA follows: TGTGCCAGCAGTGGCGGGACTAGCGGACAAGAGACCCAGTACTTC. The full variable domain, rest sourced from reference TRBV2 and TRBJ2-5, is EPEVTQTPSHQVTQMGQEVILRCVPISNHLYFYWYRQILGQKVEFLVSFYNNEISEKSEIFDDQFSVERPDGSNFTLKIRSTKLEDSAMYFCASSGGTSGQETQYFGPGTRLLVL.

The chain couples TRBV12-3 or TRBV12-4 to TRBJ1-1, with D hard to call. V was cut by 5 bases and J by 1 base, with 8 bases left in between. The CDR3 runs 13 residues. The DNA of the CDR3 is TGTGCCAGCAGTATTCGGACGAACACTGAAGCTTTCTTT. This translates into CASSIRTNTEAFF.

CDR3 region: CASSLTGDKSEQYF. In DNA form, the CDR3 reads TGTGCCAGCAGCCTCACGGGGGATAAGAGCGAGCAGTACTTC. V is TRBV13 and J is TRBJ2-7; D might be TRBD2 (6 bases). CDR3 length: 14 residues. Trimming removed 5 bases at V and 6 bases at J, with 17 bases between. CDR1 and CDR2 (germline): PRHDT, FYEKMQ (reference sequence).